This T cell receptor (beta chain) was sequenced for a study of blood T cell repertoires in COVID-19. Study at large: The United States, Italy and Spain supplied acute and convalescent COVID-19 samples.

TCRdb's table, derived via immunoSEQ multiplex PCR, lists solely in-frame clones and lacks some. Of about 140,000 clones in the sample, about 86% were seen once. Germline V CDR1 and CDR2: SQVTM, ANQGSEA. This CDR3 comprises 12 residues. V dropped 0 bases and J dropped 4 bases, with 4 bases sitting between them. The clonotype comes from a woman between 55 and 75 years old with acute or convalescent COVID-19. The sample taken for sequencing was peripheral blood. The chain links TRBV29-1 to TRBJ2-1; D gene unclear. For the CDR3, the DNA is TGCAGCGTTGAAGAGACATACAATGAGCAGTTCTTC. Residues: CSVEETYNEQFF.